The TCR beta chain described here comes from a study of blood T cell repertoires in COVID-19. The overall study: Collection of acute and convalescent COVID-19 samples took place in the United States, Italy and Spain. T cells, B-cell-depleted T cells, or PBMCs provided the cDNA or gDNA that served as material.

Study processing details: Researchers report that nucleated cell counts were estimated from reference gene primer amplification. Here immunoSEQ multiplex PCR was the method, and the copy in TCRdb shows in-frame clones only, minus some. V, J and clone size are those of that table, while D and trimming were read from the DNA. The data hold roughly 230,000 clones, with approximately 90% observed a single time. The CDR3 is made up of 13 amino acids. The germline CDR1 and CDR2 sequences are MGHRA and YSYEKL. V shed 3 bases and J 8 bases; nucleotides not matched to a gene: 4. What was sequenced was peripheral blood. This sequence joins TRBV4-1 and TRBJ1-3, with 7 bases that match TRBD1. This clonotype was sampled from a man aged 70 or older with acute or convalescent COVID-19. The CDR3 spells CASSQRQGDTIYF. The DNA of the CDR3 is TGCGCCAGCAGCCAGAGACAGGGTGACACCATATATTTT.